This note documents a single T cell receptor beta chain sequence. Only in-frame clones appear in the TCRdb table, and some are missing; sequencing was by immunoSEQ multiplex PCR. The repertoire holds roughly 100,000 clones, with roughly 85% as singletons. This record belongs to a study of control samples from healthy donors and cancer patients. CDR3 length: 15 residues. Germline assignment: CDR1 KGHSH and CDR2 LQKENI. V gave up 2 bases and J gave up 1 base, with 10 bases separating them. The clonotype was recovered from a woman aged 50 to 60 in good health. The chain links TRBV18 to TRBJ2-3, with D possibly being TRBD1 (6 bases). Sequencing was performed on blood. CDR3 DNA sequence: TGTGCCAGCTCACCAAATGCAGGGGGCACAGATACGCAGTATTTT. Residues: CASSPNAGGTDTQYF.